These 22 T cell receptor beta chains were all obtained from the same sample, sequenced in a study of shared clonotypes between healthy human individuals. The repertoire was sequenced with immunoSEQ multiplex PCR; TCRdb's copy has only in-frame clones and lacks some. The table lists around 1,900,000 clones, about 93% of them singletons. As defined, naive CD8 cells were CD45RO-negative and positively selected for CCR7, with terminally differentiated effector memory CD45RA+ cells excluded. Material for sequencing was naive CD8+ T cells from PBMCs. The receptor source for this set is a man aged 18 to 35 in good health. Some clones in this sample may be carry-over from other donors' samples.

The chain uses TRBV7-9 and TRBJ1-1, with a possible D match to TRBD1 (5 bases). CDR3 length: 14 residues. Germline assignment: CDR1 SEHNR and CDR2 FQNEAQ (reference sequence). V was pared by 3 bases and J by 1 base, with 9 bases between. The DNA for the CDR3 is TGTGCCAGCAGCTTGAAGGGACCGAACACTGAAGCTTTCTTT. This encodes CASSLKGPNTEAFF.

The V and J genes are TRBV28 and TRBJ2-7, with 11 bases identical to TRBD2. The CDR3 consists of 18 residues. With V trimmed by 5 bases and J by 6 bases, 18 bases remained unmatched. Germline CDR1 and CDR2: MDHEN and SYDVKM. CDR3 loop: CASSPTPWTSGRPFEQYF. The CDR3 bases are TGTGCCAGCAGTCCAACCCCCTGGACTAGCGGGCGCCCCTTCGAGCAGTACTTC.

In the case of this clone: This sample also contains other DNA sequences that code for the same CDR3. The chain uses TRBV7-8 and TRBJ2-3, with TRBD2 identical over 8 bases. The CDR3 is 15 residues long. Germline V gives CDR1 SGHVS, CDR2 FQNEAQ. V was pared by 1 base and J by 0 bases, with 0 bases of the junction left unmatched. This CDR3 reads CASSLGGRSTDTQYF. The CDR3 nucleotides read TGTGCCAGCAGCTTAGGCGGGAGGAGCACAGATACGCAGTATTTT.

In nucleotides, the CDR3 is TGTGCCATCAGTGAATTTGCGGCTAGCTCCTACAATGAGCAGTTCTTC. Protein product: CAISEFAASSYNEQFF. The gene calls are TRBV10-3 and TRBJ2-1, with D hard to call. Trimming removed 3 bases at V and 0 bases at J, with 12 bases between. The CDR3 spans 16 residues. In germline, CDR1 is ENHRY, CDR2 SYGVKD.

The chain carries TRBV5-1 and TRBJ1-1; tentatively, D is TRBD1 (6 bases). The length of the CDR3 is 16 residues. CDR1 and CDR2 (germline): SGHRS, YFSETQ. Trimming took off 2 bases at V and 0 bases at J, with 14 bases between the two ends. Here the CDR3 reads CASSFHREFMNTEAFF. As DNA, the CDR3 is TGCGCCAGCAGCTTTCACAGGGAATTCATGAACACTGAAGCTTTCTTT.

V usage is TRBV9 and J usage is TRBJ2-5; D remains ambiguous. The CDR3 runs 16 residues. Trimming shortened V by 3 bases and J by 1 base, and 16 bases separated the two germline ends. Germline-derived CDR1 and CDR2 are SGDLS and YYNGEE. This CDR3 is CASSDSRRTFQETQYF. CDR3 in DNA: TGTGCCAGCAGCGACTCCCGTAGGACCTTCCAAGAGACCCAGTACTTC.

V is TRBV7-6 and J is TRBJ2-7; no clear D. CDR1 and CDR2 from the germline V gene are SGHVS and FNYEAQ. The V end lost 5 bases, the J end lost 3 bases, and 17 bases lay between the germline ends. The CDR3 is 15 residues long. The CDR3 protein is CASSRTRVSYYEQYF. In nucleotides, the CDR3 is TGTGCCAGCAGCCGGACGCGCGTGTCTTACTACGAGCAGTACTTC.

This clone was seen a single time. This sequence joins TRBV5-6 and TRBJ2-2; D unresolved. Between the trimmed V and J ends, which lost 4 bases and 7 bases, there was a span of 11 bases. The CDR3 contains 13 residues. Germline loops: CDR1 SGHDT, CDR2 YYEEEE. The CDR3 sequence is CASSLVGFGELFF. The CDR3 DNA sequence: TGTGCCAGCAGCCTTGTCGGGTTCGGGGAGCTGTTTTTT. The full variable domain, its missing parts supplied by reference TRBV5-6 and TRBJ2-2, is DAGVTQSPTHLIKTRGQQVTLRCSPKSGHDTVSWYQQALGQGPQFIFQYYEEEERQRGNFPDRFSGHQFPNYSSELNVNALLLGDSALYLCASSLVGFGELFFGEGSRLTVL.

V usage is TRBV13 and J usage is TRBJ1-1, with D possibly TRBD1 on 6 matching bases. Germline loops: CDR1 PRHDT, CDR2 FYEKMQ (reference sequence). The V and J ends lost 5 bases and 11 bases respectively, with 18 bases between them. The length of the CDR3 is 13 residues. CDR3 bases: TGTGCCAGCAGCACCGACAGGAGGTTTGAGGCTTTCTTT. Translating gives CASSTDRRFEAFF.

The chain links TRBV11-2 to TRBJ2-1; TRBD2 might be the D (5 bases). The CDR3 contains 16 residues. The V gene lost 3 bases and the J gene lost 8 bases, with 20 bases spanning the gap. Per germline, CDR1 SGHAT and CDR2 FQNNGV. DNA for the CDR3: TGTGCCAGCAGCTTTACGGTGTGGGAGAGCGGACATGAGCAGTTCTTC. This translates into CASSFTVWESGHEQFF. Drawing the rest from reference TRBV11-2 and TRBJ2-1, the complete variable domain is EAGVAQSPRYKIIEKRQSVAFWCNPISGHATLYWYQQILGQGPKLLIQFQNNGVVDDSQLPKDRFSAERLKGVDSTLKIQPAKLEDSAVYLCASSFTVWESGHEQFFGPGTRLTVL.

The gene calls are TRBV27 and TRBJ2-1; 7 bases are shared with TRBD2. The CDR3 contains 17 residues. The V segment lost 2 bases and the J segment 2 bases; nucleotides outside the gene matches: 9. Germline CDR1 MNHEY, CDR2 SMNVEV (reference sequence). The CDR3: CASSLKVGLAAYNEQFF. The CDR3 coding sequence is TGTGCCAGCAGTTTAAAGGTCGGGCTAGCGGCCTACAATGAGCAGTTCTTC.

In regard to this clone: Different DNA sequences within this sample yield the same CDR3. The chain recombines TRBV27 with TRBJ1-2; D unresolved. Trimming left V 3 bases short and J 2 bases short, with 7 bases between. The V gene's germline CDR1 is MNHEY and CDR2 SMNVEV (reference sequence). The CDR3 has 13 amino acids. The CDR3 protein is CASSFTRNYGYTF. The CDR3 DNA sequence: TGTGCCAGCAGTTTCACCAGAAACTATGGCTACACCTTC.

The chain joins TRBV7-9 to TRBJ1-2, with D possibly TRBD1 on 5 matching bases. Deletions cut 6 bases from V and 4 bases from J, with 15 bases between. Germline V lookup: CDR1 SEHNR, CDR2 FQNEAQ (reference sequence). This CDR3 comprises 14 residues. CDR3 DNA sequence: TGTGCCAGCAGAAAACCTCAGGGTTTCTATGGCTACACCTTC. Its translation is CASRKPQGFYGYTF.

This chain links TRBV27 with TRBJ2-3; no firm D call. Looked up from germline, CDR1 is MNHEY and CDR2 is SMNVEV (reference sequence). The germline V and J ends were trimmed by 4 bases and 2 bases, with 10 bases remaining between them. The CDR3 is 14 amino acids. DNA of the CDR3: TGTGCCAGCAGTTCTGGGATCCTCACAGATACGCAGTATTTT. This sequence encodes CASSSGILTDTQYF.

Concerning this clone: This sample includes further DNA sequences coding for the same CDR3. CDR3 nucleotides: TGCAGCGTTGAAGAGGATAGCAATCAGCCCCAGCATTTT. Residues: CSVEEDSNQPQHF. The chain is built from TRBV29-1 and TRBJ1-5; D call uncertain. The CDR3 runs to 13 residues. The V gene lost 0 bases and the J gene lost 0 bases, with 3 bases spanning the gap. Germline values: CDR1 SQVTM, CDR2 ANQGSEA.

The gene calls are TRBV28 and TRBJ2-7; perhaps TRBD1 as D (6 bases). The CDR3 loop spans 14 amino acids. Germline CDR1 reads MDHEN; CDR2 reads SYDVKM. Trimming removed 6 bases at V and 0 bases at J, with 12 bases between. The CDR3 sequence: CASSPRDNSYEQYF. Here the CDR3 DNA reads TGTGCCAGCAGCCCCCGGGACAACTCCTACGAGCAGTACTTC.

This chain connects TRBV10-1 to TRBJ2-7; the match to TRBD2 covers 9 bases. This CDR3 comprises 15 residues. CDR1 WNHNN and CDR2 SYGVQD come from the germline V gene (reference sequence). Trimming at V came to 2 bases and at J to 7 bases, leaving 9 bases not matched to a gene. The CDR3: CASSEGVAGVREQYF. The CDR3 DNA follows: TGCGCCAGCAGTGAGGGGGTAGCGGGAGTAAGGGAGCAGTACTTC.

The J gene is TRBJ1-5, the V gene TRBV27; D unclear. The CDR3 sequence is 13 residues long. V gave up 3 bases and J gave up 3 bases, with 6 bases separating them. Germline V gene lookup returns CDR1 MNHEY and CDR2 SMNVEV (reference sequence). The CDR3 bases are TGTGCCAGCAGTTTCGGGCACAATCAGCCCCAGCATTTT. It encodes CASSFGHNQPQHF.

The gene calls are TRBV7-6 and TRBJ1-1; 7 positions agree with TRBD1. Germline-derived CDR1 and CDR2 are SGHVS and FNYEAQ. With V trimmed by 2 bases and J by 6 bases, 15 bases remained unmatched. The CDR3 is made up of 17 amino acids. This chain's CDR3 is CASSLKRQGRFNAEAFF. CDR3 nucleotides: TGTGCCAGCAGCTTAAAAAGACAGGGCAGGTTTAACGCTGAAGCTTTCTTT.

The chain uses TRBV9 and TRBJ1-1; D remains ambiguous. CDR3 size: 12 residues. Per germline, CDR1 SGDLS and CDR2 YYNGEE. The V end was cut by 4 bases, the J end by 9 bases, with 13 bases between. CDR3 sequence: CASSPIKGQAFF. DNA of the CDR3: TGTGCCAGCAGCCCTATAAAGGGTCAAGCTTTCTTT.

The sample holds one count of this clone. The V gene is TRBV4-2, the J gene TRBJ2-3, with 8 bases aligning to TRBD2. This CDR3 comprises 14 residues. V shed 4 bases and J 4 bases; nucleotides not matched to a gene: 4. Germline V CDR1 and CDR2: LGHNA, YNFKEQ. As DNA, the CDR3 is TGTGCCAGCAGCCCGGGACTAGTCCCAGATACGCAGTATTTT. This sequence encodes CASSPGLVPDTQYF.

The genes are TRBV4-1 and TRBJ2-7, with TRBD1 as a possible D gene (7 bases). In germline, CDR1 is MGHRA, CDR2 YSYEKL. Between the trimmed V and J ends, which lost 2 bases and 3 bases, there was a span of 14 bases. This CDR3 comprises 15 residues. CDR3 in amino acids: CASSQRGQGGYEQYF. CDR3 nucleotides: TGCGCCAGCAGCCAACGGGGTCAGGGGGGCTACGAGCAGTACTTC.